Detailed here is one TCR beta chain. Its antigen is undetermined. Germline loops: CDR1 MGHRA, CDR2 YSYEKL. With V trimmed by 5 bases and J by 4 bases, 10 bases remained unmatched. The CDR3 spans 17 residues. The PCR used 60 Vbeta and 13 Jbeta primers. Using immunoSEQ multiplex PCR, the repertoire was profiled, and TCRdb retains in-frame clones only, with some absent. Among about 150,000 clones listed, 75% to 80% were seen once. This entry is derived from a study of cytomegalovirus exposure and HLA in healthy donors. Study-wide findings and caveats: Productive rates of about 87% or about 30% were seen for most TCR beta V segments in an earlier analysis.

The sample consisted of PBMCs. The chain uses TRBV4-1 and TRBJ2-3; 12 bases match TRBD2. The source of this sequence is a young man in good health and CMV-seronegative. The CDR3 bases are TGCGCCAGCAGCGAACCTAGCGGGAGGGCCACCGCAGATACGCAGTATTTT. Residues: CASSEPSGRATADTQYF.